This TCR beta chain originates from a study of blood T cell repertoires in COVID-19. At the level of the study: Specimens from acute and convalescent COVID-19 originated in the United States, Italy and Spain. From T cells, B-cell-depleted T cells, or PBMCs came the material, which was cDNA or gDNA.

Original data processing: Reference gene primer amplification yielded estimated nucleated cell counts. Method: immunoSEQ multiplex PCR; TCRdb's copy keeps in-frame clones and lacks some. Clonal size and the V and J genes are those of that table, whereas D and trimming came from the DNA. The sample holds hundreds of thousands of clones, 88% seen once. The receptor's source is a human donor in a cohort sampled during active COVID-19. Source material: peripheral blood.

This CDR3 is CSASHDEQYF. The CDR3 coding sequence is TGCAGTGCTAGTCATGACGAGCAGTACTTC. The V and J genes are TRBV20-1 and TRBJ2-7; the D is unclear. This CDR3 is built from 10 residues. CDR1 is DFQATT, CDR2 SNEGSKA, per germline (reference sequence). The ends were cut back, 3 bases at V and 5 bases at J, with 5 bases in the middle.